The rows below give T cell receptor beta chains drawn from one sample of a study of Ad26.COV2.S vaccination and SARS-CoV-2 variants. Data came from immunoSEQ multiplex PCR; TCRdb stores just in-frame clones and leaves some out. The table records some 480,000 clones, around 88% of them present only once. Sequenced material: peripheral blood, taken in a trial of Ad26.COV2.S vaccine versus placebo. Every receptor here comes from a person aged 18-65 years who received the Ad26.COV2.S COVID-19 vaccine or a placebo. Both conserved end residues are part of each CDR3. The order of the fields is V gene, J gene, clone size, D gene, CDR3 DNA, CDR3 protein. D genes are given only for firm matches. Clone size is stated in some rows and not others, as once, few, many or a class when expanded.

v_gene: TRBV10-3; j_gene: TRBJ1-1; abundance: .; d_gene: .; CDR3nt: TGTGCCATCACTATCGACAGAAAGAACACTGAAGCTTTCTTT; CDR3aa: CAITIDRKNTEAFF
v_gene: TRBV29-1; j_gene: TRBJ1-2; abundance: few; d_gene: .; CDR3nt: TGCAGCGTTGGAAAGGGCGATGGCTACACCTTC; CDR3aa: CSVGKGDGYTF
v_gene: TRBV28; j_gene: TRBJ1-3; abundance: .; d_gene: TRBD1; CDR3nt: TGTGCCAGCAGTTTTCAACAGGGGGCGAGCTCTGGAAACACCATATATTTT; CDR3aa: CASSFQQGASSGNTIYF
v_gene: TRBV27; j_gene: TRBJ1-5; abundance: .; d_gene: .; CDR3nt: TGTGCCAGCAGTCCTCATAGGGCATGGGCCCAGCATTTT; CDR3aa: CASSPHRAWAQHF
v_gene: TRBV7-9; j_gene: TRBJ2-2; abundance: .; d_gene: TRBD1; CDR3nt: TGTGCCAGCAGTCTAACCACGACAGGGGGCCACGGGGAGCTGTTTTTT; CDR3aa: CASSLTTTGGHGELFF
v_gene: TRBV7-8; j_gene: TRBJ2-5; abundance: .; d_gene: .; CDR3nt: TGTGCCAGCAGCTTTAGTGGGGGGCGGGAGACCCAGTACTTC; CDR3aa: CASSFSGGRETQYF
v_gene: TRBV19; j_gene: TRBJ1-1; abundance: .; d_gene: .; CDR3nt: TGTGCCAGTAGCCGCACAGGGATGACTGAAGCTTTCTTT; CDR3aa: CASSRTGMTEAFF
v_gene: TRBV7-8; j_gene: TRBJ1-1; abundance: once; d_gene: .; CDR3nt: TGTGCCAGCAGTCCACAGGGACCTTTGAACACTGAAGCTTTCTTT; CDR3aa: CASSPQGPLNTEAFF
v_gene: TRBV4-2; j_gene: TRBJ2-3; abundance: .; d_gene: .; CDR3nt: TGTGCCAGCAGCCCACAGGGATCGGATACGCAGTATTTT; CDR3aa: CASSPQGSDTQYF
v_gene: TRBV6-5; j_gene: TRBJ1-1; abundance: .; d_gene: TRBD1; CDR3nt: TGTGCCAGCAGGCGGGCCGGGACAGAAAACACTGAAGCTTTCTTT; CDR3aa: CASRRAGTENTEAFF
v_gene: TRBV7-3; j_gene: TRBJ2-3; abundance: .; d_gene: TRBD1; CDR3nt: TGTGCCAGCAGCTCCGGGACAGATACAGATACGCAGTATTTT; CDR3aa: CASSSGTDTDTQYF